A selection of T cell receptor beta chains follows, all from one sample in a study of blood T cells in healthy people across ages. TCRdb reprocessed the 5' RACE reads via MiXCR and lists one record per CDR3 protein. The profile covers fewer than 1,000,000 distinct CDR3 sequences, with around 50% appearing a single time and over 15% taken by the ten largest. The sequencing input was blood. The receptor source for this set is a man older than 75 in good health. Each CDR3 is given with its conserved first and last residue. The D gene is left open where the match is weak. The size entry is marked missing in some rows and otherwise reads once, few, many or a size class.

CSASPRVRETQYF	TGCAGTGCCTCCCCCAGGGTTAGGGAGACCCAGTACTTC	TRBV29-1	-	TRBJ2-5	few
CASSEDSSSYNEQYF	TGTGCCAGCTCCGAGGACTCAAGCTCCTACAATGAGCAGTACTTC	TRBV6-2/TRBV6-3	-	TRBJ2-7	few
CASSLVVDRVGSGNIQYF	TGTGCCAGCAGCTTAGTAGTGGACAGGGTTGGTTCTGGAAACATTCAGTACTTC	TRBV7-2	TRBD1	TRBJ2-4	many
CSASLAGGDLYNEQFF	TGCAGTGCGTCCCTAGCGGGAGGGGACCTCTACAATGAGCAGTTCTTC	TRBV20-1	TRBD2	TRBJ2-1	many
CASSQTSGNVAGELFF	TGTGCCAGCAGCCAGACTAGCGGGAATGTTGCCGGGGAGCTGTTTTTT	TRBV5-5	TRBD2	TRBJ2-2	-
CAWSGGTGYEKLFF	TGTGCCTGGAGTGGCGGGACAGGGTACGAAAAACTGTTTTTT	TRBV30	TRBD1	TRBJ1-4	-
CASSTLRVGGRTEQFF	TGTGCCAGCAGTACGTTGCGGGTGGGCGGGAGAACTGAGCAGTTCTTC	TRBV6-2/TRBV6-3	TRBD2	TRBJ2-1	-
CASSLALGSGTDTQYF	TGTGCCAGCAGCTTAGCGCTCGGGAGTGGAACAGATACGCAGTATTTT	TRBV7-9	-	TRBJ2-3	-
CASSELGSTYEQYF	TGCGCCAGCAGTGAACTTGGTTCTACCTACGAGCAGTACTTC	TRBV10-2	-	TRBJ2-7	-
CASSKDSHGYTF	TGTGCCAGCAGCAAGGACAGCCATGGCTACACCTTC	TRBV7-2	-	TRBJ1-2	-
CASSPRSGLAGYNNEQFF	TGTGCCAGCAGCCCCAGGTCGGGACTAGCGGGATACAACAATGAGCAGTTCTTC	TRBV7-2	TRBD2	TRBJ2-1	few
CASSDRDGPSGANVLTF	TGCGCCAGCAGCGACCGGGACGGTCCCTCTGGGGCCAACGTCCTGACTTTC	TRBV5-1	-	TRBJ2-6	-
CASSPQQGGLTDTQYF	TGTGCCAGCAGCCCACAACAGGGTGGCCTCACAGATACGCAGTATTTT	TRBV7-9	-	TRBJ2-3	few
CSVHPSGREETQYF	TGCAGTGTCCATCCTAGCGGGAGGGAAGAGACCCAGTACTTC	TRBV20-1	TRBD2	TRBJ2-5	-
CASSLQGSSGANVLTF	TGTGCCAGCAGTTTGCAGGGGAGCTCTGGGGCCAACGTCCTGACTTTC	TRBV28	-	TRBJ2-6	many
CASSLAVARHNEQFF	TGTGCCAGCAGCTTAGCGGTCGCGAGGCACAATGAGCAGTTCTTC	TRBV7-2	-	TRBJ2-1	few
CASSQSGGASGANVLTF	TGCGCCAGCAGCCAAAGTGGGGGAGCATCTGGGGCCAACGTCCTGACTTTC	TRBV4-3	-	TRBJ2-6	-
CASIPPGISTGELFF	TGTGCCAGCATCCCGCCGGGCATTTCAACCGGGGAGCTGTTTTTT	TRBV7-9	-	TRBJ2-2	-
CATSARGRNQPQHF	TGTGCCACCAGTGCTAGGGGACGCAATCAGCCCCAGCATTTT	TRBV24-1	-	TRBJ1-5	few
CSARDQWSPGGYNEQYF	TGCAGTGCTAGAGATCAGTGGTCCCCAGGGGGCTACAATGAGCAGTACTTC	TRBV20-1	TRBD1	TRBJ2-7	few
CASSQGAVTTNEKLFF	TGTGCCAGCAGCCAGGGGGCTGTCACTACTAATGAAAAACTGTTTTTT	TRBV6-5	TRBD1	TRBJ1-4	few
CTSSLEGGPNTEAFF	TGCACCAGCAGCTTGGAGGGGGGCCCGAACACTGAAGCTTTCTTT	TRBV5-1	-	TRBJ1-1	-
CASSGGDSVNGYTF	TGCGCCAGCAGCGGGGGGGACAGCGTAAATGGCTACACCTTC	TRBV5-1	TRBD1	TRBJ1-2	-